This TCR beta chain was found in a study of cytomegalovirus exposure and HLA in healthy donors. Study information: Genotyping of about 400 donors showed that roughly 83% belonged to the Caucasian-associated ancestry cluster.

It was with 60 Vbeta and 13 Jbeta primers that the PCR ran. Data came from immunoSEQ multiplex PCR; TCRdb stores just in-frame clones and leaves some out. The sample includes around 93,000 clones, approximately 83% seen only once; the top ten take under 4%. The CDR3 covers 19 residues. The ends lost 3 bases at V and 0 bases at J; junction bases unmatched: 12. CDR1 and CDR2 from the germline V gene are SGDLS and YYNGEE. The rearrangement links TRBV9 to TRBJ2-2; 9 nucleotides align to TRBD2. The TCR originated in a man aged 45-65 years in good health and CMV-seronegative. The sample was PBMCs. DNA for the CDR3: TGTGCCAGCAGCGAGGTCGGTTGGGCTAGCGGGGCGAACACCGGGGAGCTGTTTTTT. Its translation is CASSEVGWASGANTGELFF.